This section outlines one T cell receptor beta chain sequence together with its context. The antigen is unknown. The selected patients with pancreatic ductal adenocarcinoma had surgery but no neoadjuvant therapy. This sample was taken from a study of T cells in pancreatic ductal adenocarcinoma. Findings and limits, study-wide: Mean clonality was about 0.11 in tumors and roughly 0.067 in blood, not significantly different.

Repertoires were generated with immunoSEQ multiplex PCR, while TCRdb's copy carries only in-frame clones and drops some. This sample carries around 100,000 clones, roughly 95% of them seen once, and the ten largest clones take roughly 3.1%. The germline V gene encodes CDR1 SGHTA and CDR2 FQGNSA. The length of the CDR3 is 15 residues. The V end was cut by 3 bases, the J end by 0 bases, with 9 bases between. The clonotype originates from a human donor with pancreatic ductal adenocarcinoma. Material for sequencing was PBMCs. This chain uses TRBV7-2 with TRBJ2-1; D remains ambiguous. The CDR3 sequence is CASSLDWSSYNEQFF. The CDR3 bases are TGTGCCAGCAGCTTGGATTGGAGCTCCTACAATGAGCAGTTCTTC.